This TCR beta chain was captured in a study of cytomegalovirus exposure and HLA in healthy donors. Remarks on this clone: As yet, its antigen is unknown.

A multiplex PCR was run with 60 Vbeta primers and 13 Jbeta primers. Clones were sequenced by immunoSEQ multiplex PCR, and TCRdb holds only the in-frame ones, with some missing. The data show 95,000 to 100,000 clones, roughly 80% seen once. With V trimmed by 7 bases and J by 10 bases, 13 bases remained unmatched. CDR1 MNHEY and CDR2 SVGAGI come from the germline V gene. This CDR3 comprises 15 residues. Study conclusions and caveats: Later on, an analysis tied some 17,000 TCR beta sequences to HLA alleles at 0.05 false discovery rate. An Asian-associated ancestry cluster reportedly showed fewer N-insertions than the approximately 690-donor mean in a later analysis. TCR beta V segments were, for the most part, productive about 87% or about 30% of the time in an earlier analysis.

This sequence joins TRBV6-5 and TRBJ1-6; TRBD1 matches 7 bases. Source material: PBMCs. The TCR originated in a man in his 60s in good health and CMV-seropositive. The CDR3 loop reads CASTGQATSSSPLHF. CDR3 in DNA: TGTGCCAGCACTGGACAGGCAACCTCGTCCTCACCCCTCCACTTT.